This T cell receptor (beta chain) was found in a study of cytomegalovirus exposure and HLA in healthy donors (dated by TCRdb to about 2017). In the study overall: An earlier analysis of roughly 630 of the donors reported 250 to 350 Gb of sequence data and 117 million unique TCR beta sequences from some 180 million T cells. An early release that covered about 600 HLA-typed donors contained 300 to 350 gigabases of sequencing data and 75 million to 100 million unique TCR sequences. Among the roughly 390 genotyped donors, approximately 77% belonged to the genetic ancestry cluster associated with self-reported Caucasian donors. The study was designed to test whether signatures of past pathogen exposure could be identified by cataloging public T cell receptors. The T cell repertoires of some 700 subjects were profiled by immunosequencing and related to cytomegalovirus serostatus. Besides the first cohort of roughly 660 subjects, a separate validation cohort made up of 95 to 150 different subjects was used. High-throughput TCR immunosequencing, statistical association of individual TCRs with disease status, and machine learning were combined to predict cytomegalovirus infection status. To study patterns of TCR occurrence, a later analysis re-analyzed previously published TCR beta repertoires from 550 to 800 donors and added high-resolution HLA genotyping. The later analysis used no new phenotypic data to find candidate immune exposures, relying instead on TCR beta sequences and their occurrence across donors. An earlier analysis of more than 450 of the donors used high-throughput TCR beta sequencing to judge whether each TCR beta V gene segment behaved as functional or pseudogenic. Alongside the repertoire data, information on donor age, sex, ethnicity and CMV serostatus was compiled. Genome-wide SNP genotypes for about three fifths of the 666 donors were used in a later genetic analysis, which treated that subset as a discovery cohort. All discovery cohort repertoires had been generated using a single sequencing platform. HLA typing covered class I and class II loci at four-digit resolution. The number of donors typed differed by locus, with roughly 620-630 for A, B, C, DRB1 and DQB1, approximately 500 for DQA1, nearly 610 for DPA1, and some 440 for DPB1. Four or five DR-DQ haplotypes were handled as single units for association and clustering, since linkage in the cohort was strong. On average, about 200,000 unique TCR beta nucleotide sequences were sequenced per donor among about 400 genotyped donors of the cohort, with roughly 20% of those sequences being non-productive. General findings and caveats noted by the study authors: According to a later genetic analysis, donors in an Asian-associated ancestry cluster had fewer N-insertions in productive TCRs than the approximately 700-donor mean. In both the original and validation cohorts, the classifier was reported to diagnose cytomegalovirus status with high specificity and sensitivity. CMV serostatus was the only immune exposure information available for the cohort. An earlier analysis of approximately 500 of the donors showed that most TCR beta V segments appeared in productive rearrangements either about 87% or about 30% of the time, which broadly matched IMGT annotations. The study gave a list of 150 to 200 TCR beta chains associated with cytomegalovirus. Specific HLA alleles were associated with around 18,000 TCR beta sequences at a false discovery rate of 0.05 in a later analysis. In vitro tests confirmed that three of the cytomegalovirus-associated TCR beta chains recognize cytomegalovirus antigens. In a later analysis, most CMV-associated TCR beta chains were found to appear HLA-restricted, with HLA associations seemingly driven largely by CMV exposure. While some public TCRs were present in many individuals, most TCR sequences turned up only very rarely across donors. The 87-base-pair reads could not distinguish some IMGT-functional V segments, including TRBV6-2 and TRBV6-3, so those segments were excluded. A further reported finding was that TCR beta sequences accurately predicted the HLA-A and HLA-B alleles for most subjects in the first cohort. Strong co-occurrence of HLA alleles, especially DR and DQ, made assigning TCR associations to individual alleles difficult. A later analysis reported that several top co-occurrence clusters appeared linked to parvovirus B19, influenza, CMV and Epstein-Barr virus. A later genetic analysis associated a missense DCLRE1C variant with V-gene and J-gene trimming of TCR beta chains, and an independent cohort replicated the association. In a later analysis, the rate of TCR association differed among HLA loci, with DRB1 alleles having the most associated TCRs and HLA-C alleles having the fewest. The presence/absence analyses assumed that sequencing depth was roughly uniform across donors, and that assumption may not be true. In this cohort, only TCR beta chains were sequenced, and detectable features were limited by the absence of alpha or paired-chain data. Over 15 rarely observed V segments, including chromosome 9 orphons, were excluded from the earlier analysis of 550 to 700 of the donors because counts were too low. In a later analysis, HLA-associated TCR beta chains were found to be more clonally expanded and to have lower generation probabilities than equally common non-associated chains. HLA typing was unavailable for some donors at each locus, so association tests used only the typed subset. The sequencing pipeline was judged likely to have produced a cluster of highly shared sequence variants as a technical artifact. The authors suggested that the approach could potentially be generalized to other disease states and immunological phenotypes. Correlated functional status among segregating V segments might be attributable to linkage disequilibrium, but an unknown experimental factor could not be ruled out.

Sequences MGHRA (CDR1) and YSYEKL (CDR2) are obtained from the germline V gene. The CDR3 runs 16 residues from the cysteine to the phenylalanine. CDR3 DNA only is kept here, 48 bases in frame from base 1. V gives up 5 bases and J gives up 2 bases, and the segment between their germline ends measures 15 bases. The cohort consisted of 600 to 700 healthy bone marrow donors. At the time of sampling, all cohort members were nominally healthy, though unrecorded immune exposures were likely present. The donor was CMV seronegative and belonged to the group of 350 to 400 seronegative cohort members. Each donor provided a peripheral blood sample, and peripheral blood mononuclear cells were used for TCR beta sequencing. The Qiagen DNeasy Blood Extraction Kit was used to extract genomic DNA from the blood cell samples. Library prep was done by the immunoSEQ multiplex PCR assay. The multiplex PCR relied on a mix of 60 forward primers for TCR Vbeta segments and 13 reverse primers for TCR Jbeta segments. The CDR3 region of rearranged TCR beta genes was amplified from genomic DNA with a multiplex PCR assay. The amplified TCR beta libraries were sequenced on the Illumina HiSeq System as 87-base-pair reads. The published analysis was carried out like this. Across the 700 or so repertoires, a later analysis counted tens of millions of unique TCR beta chains, approximately 12 million of which were shared by at least two donors. To remove PCR and sequencing errors, raw reads were error-corrected and collapsed into unique sequences using a nearest-neighbor algorithm that merged closely related sequences. Alignment of CDR3 sequences to IMGT reference sequences was used to assign V, D and J gene segments. Each retained sequence needed at least a six-nucleotide match to both a V gene segment and a J gene segment. A rearrangement counted as productive if the CDR3 had no stop codons and remained in frame with V and J, and every other rearrangement counted as non-productive. CDR3 was defined by IMGT convention, running from the second conserved V-encoded cysteine to the conserved J-encoded phenylalanine. The earlier analysis of about 530 of the donors excluded any sequence lacking an unambiguous match to a single V gene segment. An earlier analysis of several hundred of the donors called V segments functional above 56.7% productive rearrangements and segregating when the between-donor standard deviation exceeded 5%. A statistical classification framework was built to diagnose cytomegalovirus status from the catalog of TCR beta chain sequences. In a later analysis, V and J genes were assigned by comparing TCR nucleotide sequences against IMGT/GENE-DB human TR gene sequences. In a later analysis, CDR3 sequences and most-parsimonious VDJ recombination scenarios were assigned using the TCRdist pipeline. A later analysis defined each TCR beta chain by its CDR3 amino acid sequence plus V-gene family, and excluded reads lacking a unique V-gene family. As a way to deal with suspected cross-contamination and a sequencing artifact, a later analysis dropped roughly 600 nucleotide sequences that were highly shared and had low generation probability. In a later analysis, a clonal expansion index was calculated for each public chain from normalized within-repertoire ranks of inferred template counts. In a later analysis, generation probabilities were computed using a VDJ recombination model fitted to out-of-frame rearrangements, and the results were checked against IGoR. In a later analysis, TCR-TCR, TCR-HLA and TCR-CMV co-occurrence was scored with hypergeometric tests, and a repertoire-size bias correction was applied to TCR pairs. To estimate false discovery rates, a later analysis permuted the HLA or CMV assignments 20 times. In a later analysis, co-occurring TCRs were grouped with DBSCAN, and TCRdist sequence similarity was added when clustering was performed within HLA-allele-positive subsets. For co-occurrence clustering, repertoires with fewer than 30,000 or more than 120,000 public chains were excluded, along with a handful of repertoires with anomalous nucleotide sharing. TCRdb retrieved this table from immuneACCESS and kept in-frame rearrangements only. Not all clones are present; in checked studies, unresolved V genes account for under half, and no reason is known for the remainder. V and J calls and clone size come straight from that table; D and trimming were deduced from the DNA. The table for this sample lists about 61,000 clones; roughly 86% of them were counted only once. Approximately 1.4% of the sample goes to the ten largest clones.

With respect to this clone: No antigen is known for it. The record has no base qualities; no much larger clone is one base away.

The source material was PBMCs. The rearranged segments are TRBV4-1 and TRBJ2-2; matching of 5 bases hints at TRBD2 as the D gene. The TCR originated in a man aged 18 to 35 in good health and CMV-seronegative. This receptor has the CDR3 CASSTNRDYNTGELFF. In nucleotide form, the sequence is TGCGCCAGCAGCACCAACCGAGACTACAACACCGGGGAGCTGTTTTTT.